One and the same sample provided the 23 T cell receptor beta chains below, sequenced in a study of post-analysis software for immune sequencing data. Antigen specificity for these receptors is unknown. Study conclusions and caveats: Controls had lower frequencies than patients of about 5 TRBV segments, which included TRBV5-6, TRBV5-1 and TRBV20-1.

Sequencing libraries made from TCR beta cDNA carried unique molecular identifiers. Via MiXCR, TCRdb re-called the PCR reads, giving one row per CDR3 protein. The sample comprises more than 450,000 distinct CDR3 sequences, about 40% of which are singletons, and roughly 1.7% rests with the top ten. The sample taken for sequencing was blood. The receptors come from a girl between 5 and 17 years old with multiple sclerosis.

This sequence joins TRBV7-9 and TRBJ1-2, with D possibly being TRBD1 (6 bases). The CDR3 covers 16 residues. CDR1 and CDR2 (germline): SEHNR, FQNEAQ (reference sequence). Trimming removed 4 bases from V and 6 bases from J, with 21 bases in between. The CDR3 nucleotides read TGTGCCAGCAGCTCGTCGTCCGCAGGGGATTGGAATGGCTACACCTTC. The encoded protein is CASSSSSAGDWNGYTF.

This clonotype was found a few times. The gene calls are TRBV12-3 or TRBV12-4 and TRBJ2-3, with unresolved D. CDR3 length: 14 amino acids. Trimming took off 1 base at V and 6 bases at J, with 11 bases between the two ends. The CDR3 DNA sequence: TGTGCCAGCAGTTTAGGTAGCCCATTGGATACGCAGTATTTT. It codes for CASSLGSPLDTQYF.

The gene calls are TRBV20-1 and TRBJ2-7; 7 bases are a match to TRBD1. Per germline, CDR1 DFQATT and CDR2 SNEGSKA (reference sequence). The CDR3 has 13 residues. With V trimmed by 6 bases and J by 3 bases, 8 bases remained unmatched. In DNA form, the CDR3 reads TGCAGTGCCGTGACAGGGATTGTCTACGAGCAGTACTTC. Amino acids: CSAVTGIVYEQYF.

The chain employs TRBV2 and TRBJ2-1; TRBD2 matches at 12 bases. From germline, CDR1 is SNHLY and CDR2 FYNNEI. The CDR3 runs 18 residues. The trim removed 3 bases at V and 0 bases at J, leaving 6 bases unmatched. The CDR3 is CASSDPSSGGGSYNEQFF. The CDR3, as DNA: TGTGCCAGCAGTGACCCTTCTAGCGGGGGGGGCTCCTACAATGAGCAGTTCTTC. Filled out from reference TRBV2 and TRBJ2-1, the complete variable domain reads EPEVTQTPSHQVTQMGQEVILRCVPISNHLYFYWYRQILGQKVEFLVSFYNNEISEKSEIFDDQFSVERPDGSNFTLKIRSTKLEDSAMYFCASSDPSSGGGSYNEQFFGPGTRLTVL.

The chain is built from TRBV5-1 and TRBJ2-1; no clear D gene. Germline V gives CDR1 SGHRS, CDR2 YFSETQ. Trimming took 2 bases from V and 10 from J, leaving 13 bases between them. The CDR3 spans 13 residues. The DNA of the CDR3 is TGCGCCAGCAGCTTCCGGCCTGATGGGGAGCAGTTCTTC. Its protein is CASSFRPDGEQFF.

This clonotype was observed a handful of times. The chain combines TRBV5-5 with TRBJ2-2; no clear D gene. Germline assignment: CDR1 SGHKS and CDR2 YYEKEE (reference sequence). Trimming took off 4 bases at V and 0 bases at J, with 7 bases between the two ends. The CDR3 is made up of 14 amino acids. For the CDR3, the DNA is TGTGCCAGCAGCCCCAGCGCGAACACCGGGGAGCTGTTTTTT. This gives the protein CASSPSANTGELFF. Based on the CDR3 plus reference TRBV5-5 and TRBJ2-2, the full variable domain is DAGVTQSPTHLIKTRGQQVTLRCSPISGHKSVSWYQQVLGQGPQFIFQYYEKEERGRGNFPDRFSARQFPNYSSELNVNALLLGDSALYLCASSPSANTGELFFGEGSRLTVL.

This clonotype showed up just a few times. This rearrangement joins TRBV5-6 to TRBJ2-7; perhaps TRBD1 as D (6 bases). The CDR3 length is 13 residues. V was clipped by 0 bases and J by 3 bases, with 7 bases between them. Germline values: CDR1 SGHDT, CDR2 YYEEEE. The CDR3 nucleotides are TGTGCCAGCAGCTTGGACAGGGTCTACGAGCAGTACTTC. Its protein product is CASSLDRVYEQYF.

This clonotype was counted many times. The chain combines TRBV6-5 with TRBJ2-5, with 7 positions matching TRBD2. The CDR3 loop spans 17 amino acids. Germline CDR1 reads MNHEY; CDR2 reads SVGAGI. V shed 2 bases, J shed 4 bases, and the junction held 13 bases outside the gene matches. CDR3 loop: CASSYETGGSGRETQYF. The CDR3 nucleotides read TGTGCCAGCAGTTACGAAACGGGGGGTTCGGGAAGAGAGACCCAGTACTTC.

V gene TRBV7-9 combines with J gene TRBJ2-1, with 8 bases lining up with TRBD2. The CDR3 extends over 15 amino acids. V shed 7 bases and J 2 bases; nucleotides not matched to a gene: 7. CDR1 and CDR2 from the germline V gene are SEHNR and FQNEAQ (reference sequence). The CDR3 DNA reads as TGTGCCAGCAACCCCTCCGGGAGGGCCTACAATGAGCAGTTCTTC. Its translation: CASNPSGRAYNEQFF.

The chain is built from TRBV20-1 and TRBJ2-7, with 9 bases that match TRBD2. Germline assignment: CDR1 DFQATT and CDR2 SNEGSKA (reference sequence). This CDR3 has 15 amino acids. V was pared by 0 bases and J by 0 bases, with 3 bases of the junction left unmatched. The CDR3 DNA is TGCAGTGCTAGAGAGGCTAGCGGGGACTCCTACGAGCAGTACTTC. Translated, it gives CSAREASGDSYEQYF.

The chain joins TRBV12-3 or TRBV12-4 to TRBJ1-1; D may be TRBD1 (5 bases). This CDR3 spans 13 amino acids. The V and J ends lost 3 bases and 11 bases respectively, with 16 bases between them. CDR3 protein: CASSFGQGGIAFF. CDR3 sequence (DNA): TGTGCCAGCAGTTTTGGTCAGGGTGGGATTGCTTTCTTT.

This clonotype was counted between two and nine times. J is TRBJ2-5 and V is TRBV12-3 or TRBV12-4; no definite D call. Between the trimmed V and J ends, which lost 3 bases and 4 bases, there was a span of 18 bases. The CDR3 sequence is 16 residues long. The DNA of the CDR3 is TGTGCCAGCAGTTTTGGGGTAGGGCGGAGAGGAGAGACCCAGTACTTC. Its translation is CASSFGVGRRGETQYF.

V gene TRBV20-1 combines with J gene TRBJ2-3; TRBD2 agrees at 16 bases. The CDR3 consists of 16 residues. V shed 4 bases and J 2 bases; nucleotides not matched to a gene: 3. The germline CDR1 and CDR2 sequences are DFQATT and SNEGSKA (reference sequence). The CDR3 region is CSATGTSGGDTDTQYF. The DNA for the CDR3 is TGCAGTGCTACCGGGACTAGCGGGGGGGACACAGATACGCAGTATTTT.

This clonotype was found a few times. The chain links TRBV12-3 or TRBV12-4 to TRBJ1-2; D is perhaps TRBD1 (5 bases). V dropped 6 bases and J dropped 5 bases, with 13 bases sitting between them. This CDR3 has 13 amino acids. CDR3 sequence: CASSGSRQYGYTF. CDR3 DNA: TGTGCCAGCAGCGGATCCCGACAGTATGGCTACACCTTC.

This clonotype was picked up many times. V is TRBV20-1 and J is TRBJ1-6; D gene ambiguous. The V and J ends lost 3 bases and 8 bases respectively, with 11 bases between them. Germline lookup yields CDR1 DFQATT and CDR2 SNEGSKA (reference sequence). The CDR3 totals 13 residues. The CDR3 coding sequence is TGCAGTGCTAGTCAGGACCCTGATTCACCCCTCCACTTT. Translated: CSASQDPDSPLHF.

This clonotype was found once. The gene calls are TRBV5-1 and TRBJ2-1, with D uncertain. Trimming stripped 5 bases from V and 5 bases from J, with 8 bases between. CDR3 length: 12 amino acids. Germline V lookup: CDR1 SGHRS, CDR2 YFSETQ. The CDR3 coding sequence is TGCGCCAGCAGAAAGCTAGACAATGAGCAGTTCTTC. Its translation: CASRKLDNEQFF.

On this clonotype: Germline and junction disagree at one end, which may indicate a read error. The rearrangement joins TRBV4-1 to TRBJ1-4; D remains unclear. Looked up from germline, CDR1 is MGHRA and CDR2 is YSYEKL. CDR3 length: 15 amino acids. CDR3 in amino acids: CASSQDQLTNEKLFF. The CDR3 DNA reads as TGCGCCAGCAGCCAAGATCAGTTAACTAATGAAAAGCTGTTTTTT.

This clonotype was detected a few times. The genes are TRBV27 and TRBJ1-2; unclear D gene. Germline V gives CDR1 MNHEY, CDR2 SMNVEV (reference sequence). The length of the CDR3 is 14 residues. The V and J ends lost 5 bases and 4 bases respectively, with 14 bases between them. The CDR3 is CASSVGLPGYGYTF. In DNA, the CDR3 is TGTGCCAGCAGTGTCGGCCTGCCTGGCTATGGCTACACCTTC.

This chain connects TRBV4-1 to TRBJ2-3; 10 bases match TRBD2. Germline V CDR1 and CDR2: MGHRA, YSYEKL. The CDR3 extends over 22 amino acids. V gave up 0 bases and J gave up 0 bases; unmatched junction bases: 18. The DNA of the CDR3 is TGCGCCAGCAGCCAAGAAACAGCGGGAGGGCCAGGGCGGATCTATAGCACAGATACGCAGTATTTT. Translating gives CASSQETAGGPGRIYSTDTQYF.

The chain uses TRBV5-1 and TRBJ2-1; no reliable D call. V lost 4 bases, J lost 9 bases, and 11 bases lay in between. CDR3 length: 12 amino acids. Germline V CDR1 and CDR2: SGHRS, YFSETQ. This chain's CDR3 is CASSGVWGEQFF. In nucleotides, the CDR3 is TGCGCCAGCAGCGGGGTGTGGGGTGAGCAGTTCTTC. Full variable domain (missing parts from reference TRBV5-1 and TRBJ2-1): KAGVTQTPRYLIKTRGQQVTLSCSPISGHRSVSWYQQTPGQGLQFLFEYFSETQRNKGNFPGRFSGRQFSNSRSEMNVSTLELGDSALYLCASSGVWGEQFFGPGTRLTVL.

V is TRBV20-1 and J is TRBJ1-2; the D is unclear. The CDR3 extends over 11 amino acids. V lost 2 bases, J lost 5 bases, and 6 bases lay in between. Germline loops: CDR1 DFQATT, CDR2 SNEGSKA (reference sequence). This CDR3 reads CSARWDYGYTF. The CDR3 DNA follows: TGCAGTGCTAGATGGGATTATGGCTACACCTTC.

The chain uses TRBV20-1 and TRBJ2-1; 8 bases are a match to TRBD2. The CDR3 extends over 14 amino acids. In germline, CDR1 is DFQATT, CDR2 SNEGSKA (reference sequence). V shed 3 bases and J 5 bases; nucleotides not matched to a gene: 6. The CDR3 is CSARNSGADNEQFF. CDR3 bases: TGCAGTGCTAGGAATAGCGGGGCTGACAATGAGCAGTTCTTC.

DNA of the CDR3: TGTGCCAGCAGTGAGAGCGGGAGCCTTAGCACAGATACGCAGTATTTT. The encoded protein is CASSESGSLSTDTQYF. V gene TRBV6-1 combines with J gene TRBJ2-3; TRBD2 aligns across 8 bases. The CDR3 sequence is 16 residues long. Germline assignment: CDR1 MNHNS and CDR2 SASEGT. The V gene end was trimmed by 3 bases and the J gene end by 0 bases; junction bases not matched to a gene: 5.